These 17 T cell receptor beta chains were sequenced from one sample in a study of regulatory T cells in long-lasting Graves disease. The time point: newly diagnosed GD, antithyroid drugs for less than 3 months. RNA extracted from PBMCs served as the sequencing template. To make TCR beta libraries, researchers used iRepertoire HTBI primers and Arm-PCR of CDR3 regions. TCRdb redid the calling of the multiplex PCR reads with MiXCR, one entry per CDR3 protein. This table holds some 370,000 distinct CDR3 sequences, approximately 12% found once. This same sample was also taken into another study, of T cells in Graves' hyperthyroidism and ophthalmopathy.

The sequenced sample was peripheral blood mononuclear cells (PBMCs), obtained at new diagnosis, from a patient treated with antithyroid drugs. These receptors came from a woman under 30 with Graves disease.

Many counts were recorded for this clonotype. The rearrangement joins TRBV11-2 to TRBJ2-7, with D hard to call. This CDR3 comprises 13 residues. Trimming pared 0 bases from V and 6 bases from J, leaving 9 bases between. CDR1 SGHAT and CDR2 FQNNGV come from the germline V gene. The CDR3 nucleotides are TGTGCCAGCAGCTTAGATCGGTTACCCGAGCAGTACGTC. Its translation is CASSLDRLPEQYV.

This clonotype has only a few counts. The chain recombines TRBV14 with TRBJ1-3; D is unresolved. Per the germline V gene, CDR1 is SGHDN and CDR2 is FVKESK. This CDR3 is 14 amino acids long. V dropped 6 bases and J dropped 4 bases, with 13 bases sitting between them. CDR3 nucleotide sequence: TGTGCCAGCAGGATCGGGCCCCAAGGAAACACCATATATTTT. Amino acid sequence: CASRIGPQGNTIYF.

The chain has TRBV15 and TRBJ1-3, with no clear D. Trimming pared 0 bases from V and 0 bases from J, leaving 12 bases between. CDR3 length: 17 amino acids. The germline V gene encodes CDR1 LNHNV and CDR2 YYDKDF (reference sequence). The CDR3 DNA follows: TGTGCCACCAGCAGAGATGGACTTTCCCACTCTGGAAACACCATATATTTT. Translating gives CATSRDGLSHSGNTIYF.

On this clonotype: The CDR3 end shows no conserved phenylalanine or tryptophan, and so a read error is likely. This chain uses TRBV29-1 with TRBJ1-1, with D perhaps matching TRBD1 (6 bases). Trimming left V 7 bases short and J 4 bases short, with 13 bases between. Germline V lookup: CDR1 SQVTM, CDR2 ANQGSEA. This CDR3 has 12 residues. The chain's CDR3 is CSASGTPTEAFL. In DNA form, the CDR3 reads TGCAGCGCCTCCGGGACACCCACTGAAGCTTTCCTT.

The rearrangement uses TRBV20-1 and TRBJ2-5; D is unresolved. Trimming took 0 bases from V and 2 from J, leaving 13 bases between them. CDR1 is DFQATT and CDR2 is SNEGSKA in the germline V gene (reference sequence). The CDR3 has 15 residues. CDR3 residues: CSARDQVAGQETQYF. The CDR3 nucleotides are TGCAGTGCTAGAGATCAGGTAGCAGGACAAGAGACCCAGTACTTC.

In this sample, this clonotype turned up many times. This sequence joins TRBV6-2 or TRBV6-3 and TRBJ1-2; TRBD1 aligns across 7 bases. The CDR3 is 15 amino acids. V dropped 5 bases and J dropped 0; count of bases not matched to a gene: 6. Germline CDR1 MNHEY, CDR2 SVGEGT. The CDR3 sequence: CASSGIDRANYGYTF. In DNA, the CDR3 is TGTGCCAGCAGTGGGATCGACAGGGCTAACTATGGCTACACCTTC.

This clonotype was recorded at least ten times. The chain couples TRBV11-2 to TRBJ2-7; TRBD1 matches at 7 bases. Germline V gene sequence: CDR1 SGHAT, CDR2 FQNNGV. This CDR3 is 13 amino acids long. V shed 6 bases, J shed 7 bases, and the junction held 9 bases outside the gene matches. In DNA, the CDR3 is TGTGCCAGCAGTGTTGACAGGGTGGGAGAGCAGTACTTC. This codes for CASSVDRVGEQYF.

This clonotype was observed many times. This sequence joins TRBV20-1 and TRBJ2-7; 8 nucleotides agree with TRBD1. CDR1 DFQATT and CDR2 SNEGSKA come from the germline V gene (reference sequence). CDR3 length: 14 residues. V dropped 5 bases and J dropped 3; count of bases not matched to a gene: 9. The CDR3 reads CSAHVGQGFYEQYF. The CDR3 nucleotides read TGCAGTGCTCATGTTGGACAGGGATTCTACGAGCAGTACTTC.

This clonotype showed up many times. V and J are TRBV6-1 and TRBJ2-3, with 8 positions matching TRBD2. The CDR3 has 17 residues. The V segment lost 0 bases and the J segment 2 bases; nucleotides outside the gene matches: 7. Per the germline V gene, CDR1 is MNHNS and CDR2 is SASEGT. The CDR3 loop reads CASSEARSGGYTDTQYF. In DNA, the CDR3 is TGTGCCAGCAGTGAAGCGAGGAGCGGGGGATACACAGATACGCAGTATTTT.

V and J are TRBV7-3 and TRBJ2-2; the match to TRBD2 covers 11 bases. The ends lost 4 bases at V and 7 bases at J; junction bases unmatched: 14. The CDR3 consists of 18 residues. CDR1 and CDR2 (germline): SGHTA, FQGTGA. The CDR3 loop reads CASSSTSLAGVVHGELFF. CDR3 nucleotides: TGTGCCAGCAGCTCGACCTCACTAGCGGGAGTGGTCCACGGGGAGCTGTTTTTT.

This clonotype was counted a few times. This chain joins TRBV2 and TRBJ2-7; 9 nucleotides align to TRBD1. There are 17 residues in the CDR3. The V segment lost 6 bases and the J segment 1 base; nucleotides outside the gene matches: 13. Germline loops: CDR1 SNHLY, CDR2 FYNNEI. In DNA, the CDR3 is TGTGCCAGCAGCCGAGGGGCCGGGACAGGGTCTTCCTACGAGCAGTACTTC. As protein: CASSRGAGTGSSYEQYF.

This clonotype was found many times. The chain is built from TRBV7-3 and TRBJ2-1; D unclear. Germline lookup yields CDR1 SGHTA and CDR2 FQGTGA. Trimming stripped 6 bases from V and 0 bases from J, with 12 bases between. The CDR3 has 15 amino acids. The CDR3 is CASSFRGGSYNEQFF. The CDR3 DNA reads TGTGCCAGCAGTTTTCGCGGCGGCTCCTACAATGAGCAGTTCTTC.

The chain carries TRBV27 and TRBJ1-1; D not certain. Germline CDR1 and CDR2: MNHEY and SMNVEV (reference sequence). The V end was cut by 8 bases, the J end by 5 bases, with 12 bases between. The CDR3 has 12 amino acids. DNA for the CDR3: TGTGCCAGCCACCTGGGGAAAACTGAAGCTTTCTTT. It encodes CASHLGKTEAFF.

This clonotype was seen many times. The chain recombines TRBV7-9 with TRBJ2-1, with no clear D. V lost 5 bases to trimming and J lost 0 bases, with 17 bases between them. The CDR3 runs 17 residues. CDR1 and CDR2 (germline): SEHNR, FQNEAQ (reference sequence). Here the CDR3 DNA reads TGTGCCAGCAGCCCGTCCCGGCGGTTAAGCTCCTACAATGAGCAGTTCTTC. Its protein is CASSPSRRLSSYNEQFF.

To note about this clonotype: A much larger clone sits a single nucleotide away, making a read error possible. The J gene is TRBJ2-7, the V gene TRBV7-3; 8 bases match TRBD1. The CDR3 runs to 15 residues. In germline, CDR1 is SGHTA, CDR2 FQGTGA. J lost 4 bases, V lost 0 bases, and 5 bases had no gene match. CDR3: CASSLTRGRGYEQYV. In DNA, the CDR3 is TGTGCCAGCAGCTTAACCAGGGGGCGTGGGTACGAGCAGTACGTC.

V gene TRBV4-3 combines with J gene TRBJ1-6; no definite D call. With 0 bases removed from V and 0 bases from J, the gap between germline ends came to 12 bases. CDR1 is LGHNA, CDR2 YSLEER, per germline. The CDR3 length is 18 residues. The CDR3 nucleotides are TGCGCCAGCAGCCAAGATGTCCCCTTTAGCTCCTATAATTCACCCCTCCACTTT. This sequence encodes CASSQDVPFSSYNSPLHF.

This clonotype came up many times. The CDR3 DNA reads as TGTGCCAGCAGTGAACTGGCAGGGGTCGACACCGGGGAGCTGTTTTTT. This sequence encodes CASSELAGVDTGELFF. J is TRBJ2-2 and V is TRBV6-1; tentative D call: TRBD1 (6 bases). Germline V gene data show CDR1 as MNHNS and CDR2 as SASEGT. This CDR3 has 16 residues. Between the trimmed V and J ends, which lost 2 bases and 3 bases, there was a span of 13 bases.